Below, 27 T cell receptor beta chains from the same sample are listed, as sequenced in a study of cytomegalovirus exposure and HLA in healthy donors (dated by TCRdb to the late 2010s). Receptors were amplified or captured by the immunoSEQ multiplex PCR assay. For the multiplex PCR, a mixture combining 60 forward primers for TCR Vbeta segments and 13 reverse primers for TCR Jbeta segments was used. Not all clones reach the TCRdb copy of this immuneACCESS table, which keeps in-frame sequences only. Checked studies attribute under half of the gap to unresolved V genes and leave the rest unexplained. In this sample the table shows fewer than 250,000 clones, 80% to 90% of which occur a single time. 2.9% of the sample goes to the ten largest clones. Material for sequencing was PBMCs. The receptors shown here come from a man aged 25-40 years in good health and CMV-seronegative.

The chain links TRBV28 to TRBJ1-1, with TRBD1 matching 8 bases. After removal of 1 base from V and 11 bases from J, the junction contained 18 bases not matched to a gene. The CDR3 is 17 amino acids. In germline, CDR1 is MDHEN, CDR2 SYDVKM. The CDR3: CASSLSVPIDRGRAAFF. The CDR3 DNA reads TGTGCCAGCAGTTTATCCGTCCCCATTGACAGGGGTCGGGCGGCTTTCTTT. The entire variable domain, with the rest obtained from reference TRBV28 and TRBJ1-1, is as follows: DVKVTQSSRYLVKRTGEKVFLECVQDMDHENMFWYRQDPGLGLRLIYFSYDVKMKEKGDIPEGYSVSREKKERFSLILESASTNQTSMYLCASSLSVPIDRGRAAFFGQGTRLTVV.

The chain carries TRBV4-2 and TRBJ1-6; D perhaps matches TRBD1 (6 bases). V was cut by 0 bases and J by 10 bases, with 13 bases left in between. The CDR3 covers 15 residues. Germline values: CDR1 LGHNA, CDR2 YNFKEQ. For the CDR3, the DNA is TGTGCCAGCAGCCAAGACGCCAGGGGCGGCTCACCCCTCCACTTT. It translates to CASSQDARGGSPLHF.

The table lists this clone with a count of one. The chain employs TRBV5-1 and TRBJ2-1, with 12 bases matching TRBD2. CDR1 and CDR2 from the germline V gene are SGHRS and YFSETQ. The CDR3 totals 15 residues. J gave up 12 bases and V 0 bases, and 7 bases lay outside the gene matches. CDR3 sequence: CASSLGWTSGTLQFF. The CDR3 nucleotides are TGCGCCAGCAGCTTGGGTTGGACTAGCGGGACCCTGCAGTTCTTC. Combining the CDR3 with reference TRBV5-1 and TRBJ2-1 gives the whole variable domain KAGVTQTPRYLIKTRGQQVTLSCSPISGHRSVSWYQQTPGQGLQFLFEYFSETQRNKGNFPGRFSGRQFSNSRSEMNVSTLELGDSALYLCASSLGWTSGTLQFFGPGTRLTVL.

The J gene is TRBJ2-7, the V gene TRBV2, with D possibly TRBD1 on 6 matching bases. This CDR3 contains 13 residues. Germline CDR1 and CDR2: SNHLY and FYNNEI. Trimming cost V 4 bases and J 4 bases, with 11 bases left between them. The CDR3 region is CASSGDTIYEQYF. The CDR3, as DNA: TGTGCCAGCAGTGGGGACACTATATACGAGCAGTACTTC.

This clone showed up just once. This rearrangement joins TRBV7-3 to TRBJ1-1; D is perhaps TRBD1 (5 bases). CDR1 is SGHTA, CDR2 FQGTGA, per germline. The CDR3 is 13 residues long. V was cut by 0 bases and J by 8 bases, with 10 bases left in between. The CDR3 sequence is CASSLTERGEAFF. CDR3 sequence (DNA): TGTGCCAGCAGCTTAACCGAAAGGGGAGAAGCTTTCTTT.

The chain couples TRBV2 to TRBJ1-4; 7 bases align to TRBD1. Trimming at V came to 6 bases and at J to 8 bases, leaving 12 bases not matched to a gene. The CDR3 is 15 amino acids. Germline assignment: CDR1 SNHLY and CDR2 FYNNEI. The CDR3, as DNA: TGTGCCAGCAGGGGGACAGTCCGGGGCGCGGAAAAACTGTTTTTT. This encodes CASRGTVRGAEKLFF.

The chain carries TRBV6-1 and TRBJ1-2; 8 nucleotides match TRBD1. V gave up 5 bases and J gave up 2 bases; unmatched junction bases: 4. CDR3 length: 14 residues. Germline CDR1 MNHNS, CDR2 SASEGT. The CDR3 sequence is CASSRTGRNYGYTF. CDR3 in DNA: TGTGCCAGCAGTAGGACAGGGCGCAACTATGGCTACACCTTC.

This clone turned up a few times. This chain links TRBV28 with TRBJ2-7, with 11 nucleotides matching TRBD2. Germline V gene data show CDR1 as MDHEN and CDR2 as SYDVKM. The CDR3 extends over 14 amino acids. V was clipped by 6 bases and J by 2 bases; unmatched bases: 3. The chain's CDR3 is CASRRLAGTYEQYF. The CDR3 nucleotides read TGTGCCAGCAGAAGACTAGCGGGGACCTACGAGCAGTACTTC. Full variable domain (outside the CDR3, taken from reference TRBV28 and TRBJ2-7): DVKVTQSSRYLVKRTGEKVFLECVQDMDHENMFWYRQDPGLGLRLIYFSYDVKMKEKGDIPEGYSVSREKKERFSLILESASTNQTSMYLCASRRLAGTYEQYFGPGTRLTVT.

This chain links TRBV28 with TRBJ1-5; D not resolved. From germline, CDR1 is MDHEN and CDR2 SYDVKM. The V gene lost 5 bases and the J gene lost 1 base, with 12 bases spanning the gap. This CDR3 is built from 15 residues. The CDR3 loop reads CASSPGALSNQPQHF. The CDR3, as DNA: TGTGCCAGCAGTCCCGGAGCTCTGAGCAATCAGCCCCAGCATTTT.

The CDR3 coding sequence is TGTGCCAGCACCGTTGGGCGGGGGAACACCGGGGAGCTGTTTTTT. Amino acids: CASTVGRGNTGELFF. The rearrangement links TRBV13 to TRBJ2-2; maybe TRBD2 (6 bases). The CDR3 length is 15 residues. CDR1 PRHDT and CDR2 FYEKMQ come from the germline V gene (reference sequence). V lost 7 bases and J lost 1, with 13 bases in between.

The sample holds a few counts of this clone. The chain joins TRBV25-1 to TRBJ1-4; possibly TRBD1 for D (6 bases). There are 14 residues in the CDR3. Germline values: CDR1 MGHDK, CDR2 SYGVNS. V was trimmed by 5 bases and J by 5 bases, leaving 12 bases between them. In DNA form, the CDR3 reads TGTGCCAGCAGTAGAAGGGGGACCAATGAAAAACTGTTTTTT. Residues: CASSRRGTNEKLFF.

The chain links TRBV14 to TRBJ2-1; D unclear. V lost 0 bases and J 1 base, leaving 13 bases between the germline ends. The CDR3 totals 17 residues. Looked up from germline, CDR1 is SGHDN and CDR2 is FVKESK. As DNA, the CDR3 is TGTGCCAGCAGCCAAGATGTTGCGGTCACATCCTACAATGAGCAGTTCTTC. Protein sequence: CASSQDVAVTSYNEQFF. Full variable domain (outside the CDR3, taken from reference TRBV14 and TRBJ2-1): EAGVTQFPSHSVIEKGQTVTLRCDPISGHDNLYWYRRVMGKEIKFLLHFVKESKQDESGMPNNRFLAERTGGTYSTLKVQPAELEDSGVYFCASSQDVAVTSYNEQFFGPGTRLTVL.

J is TRBJ2-7 and V is TRBV4-3; maybe TRBD2 (6 bases). CDR3 size: 13 residues. Germline V CDR1 and CDR2: LGHNA, YSLEER. V lost 1 base and J 5 bases, leaving 9 bases between the germline ends. The CDR3 DNA sequence: TGCGCCAGCAGCCAAGCGGGCGGGAACGAGCAGTACTTC. Its protein product is CASSQAGGNEQYF.

A remark on this clone: Different DNA sequences within this sample yield the same CDR3. The rearrangement links TRBV27 to TRBJ1-4; D is undetermined. The CDR3 is made up of 13 amino acids. Trimming took 6 bases from V and 8 from J, leaving 13 bases between them. CDR1 and CDR2 (germline): MNHEY, SMNVEV (reference sequence). The CDR3 sequence is CASSLREGEKLFF. The CDR3 nucleotides are TGTGCCAGCAGCCTGAGGGAGGGAGAAAAACTGTTTTTT.

This clone showed up just a few times. The chain combines TRBV9 with TRBJ2-3, with D maybe TRBD2 (6 bases). CDR1 and CDR2 from the germline V gene are SGDLS and YYNGEE. The CDR3 contains 14 residues. The V and J ends lost 3 bases and 2 bases respectively, with 10 bases between them. The CDR3 DNA sequence: TGTGCCAGCAGCGAGGGACTCTACACAGATACGCAGTATTTT. Its translation: CASSEGLYTDTQYF.

CDR3 protein: CASSKTGLLNYGYTF. The CDR3, as DNA: TGTGCCAGCAGCAAAACAGGGCTACTTAACTATGGCTACACCTTC. The chain uses TRBV7-9 and TRBJ1-2; tentative D call: TRBD1 (6 bases). Germline V gives CDR1 SEHNR, CDR2 FQNEAQ (reference sequence). The length of the CDR3 is 15 residues. Trimming took 5 bases from V and 1 from J, leaving 14 bases between them.

V gene TRBV5-1 combines with J gene TRBJ2-1, with 9 bases fitting TRBD1. This CDR3 has 15 residues. Germline trimming cut 4 bases from V and 2 bases from J; bases unmatched to any gene: 4. Germline CDR1 and CDR2: SGHRS and YFSETQ. CDR3: CASSGGQGTYNEQFF. The CDR3 nucleotides are TGCGCCAGCAGCGGAGGACAGGGGACCTACAATGAGCAGTTCTTC.

The J gene is TRBJ1-5, the V gene TRBV11-2; D is possibly TRBD1 (6 bases). Germline V lookup: CDR1 SGHAT, CDR2 FQNNGV. Trimming cost V 5 bases and J 0 bases, with 11 bases left between them. This CDR3 is built from 15 residues. The CDR3 region has the DNA TGTGCCAGCAGCCCCCAAGGGGGTAGCAATCAGCCCCAGCATTTT. Its translation: CASSPQGGSNQPQHF.

This clone occurred a few times. One junction end disagrees with the germline gene, perhaps due to a read error. The genes are TRBV7-9 and TRBJ2-7, with 11 nucleotides matching TRBD1. Germline V gene lookup returns CDR1 SEHNR and CDR2 FQNEAQ (reference sequence). This CDR3 has 16 residues. The CDR3 loop is CSSSSQGGTGGVEQYF. In DNA, the CDR3 is TGTTCCAGCAGCTCACAGGGGGGGACAGGGGGAGTCGAGCAGTACTTC.

The chain has TRBV11-2 and TRBJ1-1; D not certain. The CDR3 sequence is 14 residues long. Germline CDR1 SGHAT, CDR2 FQNNGV. V lost 5 bases to trimming and J lost 10 bases, with 20 bases between them. DNA of the CDR3: TGTGCCAGCAGCCTCCAAGCGGGCGGCTCTACAGCTTTCTTT. Its protein is CASSLQAGGSTAFF.

The chain joins TRBV4-2 to TRBJ2-1; D perhaps matches TRBD1 (6 bases). With 4 bases removed from V and 9 bases from J, the gap between germline ends came to 16 bases. Germline-derived CDR1 and CDR2 are LGHNA and YNFKEQ. The CDR3 runs 14 residues. The CDR3 nucleotides read TGTGCCAGCAGCCCTATTGGGCAGGGGAGTGAGCAGTTCTTC. Its translation: CASSPIGQGSEQFF.

This clone was observed a few times. The genes are TRBV5-1 and TRBJ2-7; TRBD1 matches 11 bases. The CDR3 length is 15 residues. The J segment lost 2 bases and the V segment lost 2 bases, leaving 3 bases of the junction unmatched. Germline CDR1 SGHRS, CDR2 YFSETQ. CDR3 coding DNA: TGCGCCAGCAGCTTTCAGGGACAGGGGGCCTACGAGCAGTACTTC. The encoded protein is CASSFQGQGAYEQYF.

The gene calls are TRBV10-3 and TRBJ2-1; 13 nucleotides line up with TRBD2. Germline V CDR1 and CDR2: ENHRY, SYGVKD. J was trimmed by 7 bases and V by 6 bases; bases with no gene match: 6. There are 15 residues in the CDR3. The CDR3 loop reads CAISTSGGVGNEQFF. The DNA of the CDR3 is TGTGCCATCAGCACTAGCGGGGGGGTAGGGAATGAGCAGTTCTTC.

The chain is built from TRBV28 and TRBJ1-2, with D perhaps matching TRBD1 (5 bases). Germline CDR1 and CDR2: MDHEN and SYDVKM. V lost 6 bases and J 13 bases, leaving 18 bases between the germline ends. This CDR3 is 12 amino acids long. The CDR3 nucleotides read TGTGCCAGCAGCGTCCCTCCAGGGTTGCGCACCTTC. The encoded protein is CASSVPPGLRTF.

This clone was found a few times. The V and J genes are TRBV18 and TRBJ2-5; 12 bases align to TRBD1. This CDR3 has 19 residues. V was pared by 6 bases and J by 2 bases, with 16 bases of the junction left unmatched. Per the germline V gene, CDR1 is KGHSH and CDR2 is LQKENI. The chain's CDR3 is CASSPFGTGGPQNQETQYF. In DNA, the CDR3 is TGTGCCAGCTCCCCCTTCGGGACAGGGGGCCCTCAGAATCAAGAGACCCAGTACTTC.

The chain combines TRBV11-2 with TRBJ1-2; unclear D gene. V lost 4 bases and J lost 1, with 16 bases in between. Germline CDR1 reads SGHAT; CDR2 reads FQNNGV. The CDR3 runs 16 residues. CDR3 sequence reads: CASSSLAVGRNYGYTF. CDR3 nucleotides: TGTGCCAGCAGCTCACTCGCCGTGGGCCGTAACTATGGCTACACCTTC.

The chain uses TRBV6-5 and TRBJ1-2; TRBD1 matches at 8 bases. Germline values: CDR1 MNHEY, CDR2 SVGAGI. The CDR3 spans 14 residues. V trimming: 6 bases; J trimming: 8 bases; junction bases outside the gene matches: 11. The DNA of the CDR3 is TGTGCCAGCAGAAATGACAGGGGCGTGCGCGGCTACACCTTC. Translated, it gives CASRNDRGVRGYTF.